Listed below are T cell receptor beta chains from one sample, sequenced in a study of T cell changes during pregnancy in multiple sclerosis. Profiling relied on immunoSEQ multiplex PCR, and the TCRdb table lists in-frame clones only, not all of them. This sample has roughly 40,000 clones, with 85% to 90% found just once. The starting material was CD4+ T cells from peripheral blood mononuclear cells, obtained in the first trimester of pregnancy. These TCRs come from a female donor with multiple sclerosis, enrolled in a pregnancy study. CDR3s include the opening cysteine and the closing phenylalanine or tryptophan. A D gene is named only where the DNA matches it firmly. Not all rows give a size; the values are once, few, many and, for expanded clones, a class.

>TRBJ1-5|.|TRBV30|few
TGTGCCTGGAGTCCAGGCGTTTATCAGCCCCAGCATTTT
CAWSPGVYQPQHF
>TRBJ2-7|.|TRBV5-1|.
TGCGCCAGCAGCTTAGAGGGACACCTCTACGAGCAGTACTTC
CASSLEGHLYEQYF
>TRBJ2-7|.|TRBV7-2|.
TGTGCCAGCAGCTCCCGGGGAACTCAAGCCTACGAGCAGTACTTC
CASSSRGTQAYEQYF
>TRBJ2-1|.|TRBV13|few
TGTGCCAGCAGCTTAGGCGGACGGGGGGCATACAATGAGCAGTTCTTC
CASSLGGRGAYNEQFF
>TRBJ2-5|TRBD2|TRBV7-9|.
TGTGCCAGCAGCTTGGGGGACTTCGGGGGGCAAGAGACCCAGTACTTC
CASSLGDFGGQETQYF
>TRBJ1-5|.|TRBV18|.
TGTGCCAGCTCACCAACAGGCTCACCTTATAGCAATCAGCCCCAGCATTTT
CASSPTGSPYSNQPQHF
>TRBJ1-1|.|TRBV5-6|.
TGTGCCAGCAGCTTGGAGCGGAGGGTAACGGCTAATGAAGCTTTCTTT
CASSLERRVTANEAFF
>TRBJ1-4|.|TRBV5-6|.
TGTGCCAGCAGCGGGGACTCTGAAAAACTGTTTTTT
CASSGDSEKLFF
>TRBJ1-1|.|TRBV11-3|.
TGTGCCAGCAGCTTAGAAGGCGGCTCGGAAGCTTTCTTT
CASSLEGGSEAFF
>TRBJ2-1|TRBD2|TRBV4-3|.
TGCGCCAGCAGCCAAGCCGGGACTAGCGGGAGTGGCGATGAGCAGTTCTTC
CASSQAGTSGSGDEQFF
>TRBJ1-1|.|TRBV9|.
TGTGCCAGCAGCGTTAGTGACAGTGACGCTGAAGCTTTCTTT
CASSVSDSDAEAFF
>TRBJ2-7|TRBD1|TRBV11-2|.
TGTGCCAGCAGCTTAGTAGGACAGGGGGCATACGAGCAGTACTTC
CASSLVGQGAYEQYF
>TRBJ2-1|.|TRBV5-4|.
TGTGCCAGCAGCTTGACAGGGCTTAGTGAGCAGTTCTTC
CASSLTGLSEQFF
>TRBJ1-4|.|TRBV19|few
TGTGCCAGTAGATCGGGGTCGAATGAAAAACTGTTTTTT
CASRSGSNEKLFF
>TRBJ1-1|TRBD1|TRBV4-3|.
TGCGCCAGCAGCCAAGTTCACAGGGGATTCACTGAAGCTTTCTTT
CASSQVHRGFTEAFF
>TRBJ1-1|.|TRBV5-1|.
TGCGCCAGCAGCTTGGGTGGGGGGGACACTGAAGCTTTCTTT
CASSLGGGDTEAFF
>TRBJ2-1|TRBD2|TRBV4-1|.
TGCGCCAGCAGCCCAACCTTTCTAGCGGGAGCGGATGAGCAGTTCTTC
CASSPTFLAGADEQFF
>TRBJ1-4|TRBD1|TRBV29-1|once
TGCAGCGTAGCAACAGGGGGCACTAATGAAAAACTGTTTTTT
CSVATGGTNEKLFF
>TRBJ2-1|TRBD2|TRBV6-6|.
TGTGCCAGCAGTTCTAGCGGGAACTCCTACAATGAGCAGTTCTTC
CASSSSGNSYNEQFF
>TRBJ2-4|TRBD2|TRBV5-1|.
TGCGCCAGCAGCTTGATAGCGGGAGAGACAAACATTCAGTACTTC
CASSLIAGETNIQYF
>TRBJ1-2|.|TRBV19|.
TGTGCCAGTAGTCTCCTGACGGGTGGCTACACCTTC
CASSLLTGGYTF
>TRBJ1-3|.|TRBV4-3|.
TGCGCCAGCAGCCAAGGCGGGGCGGGTGGGAACACCATATATTTT
CASSQGGAGGNTIYF
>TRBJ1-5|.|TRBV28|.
TGTGCCAGCAGTCCTCCAGGCAATCAGCCCCAGCATTTT
CASSPPGNQPQHF
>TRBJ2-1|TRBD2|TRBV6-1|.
TGTGCCAGCAGTGAAGCCACAGGGACTAGCGGGATTAGGCTCAATGAGCAGTTCTTC
CASSEATGTSGIRLNEQFF
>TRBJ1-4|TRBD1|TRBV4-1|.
TGCGCCAGCAGCCCGAACGACAGGGATAATGAAAAACTGTTTTTT
CASSPNDRDNEKLFF
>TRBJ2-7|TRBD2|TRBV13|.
TGTGCCAGCAGCTTTAGCGGGAGCTCCTACGAGCAGTACTTC
CASSFSGSSYEQYF
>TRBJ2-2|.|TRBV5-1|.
TGCGCCAGCAAAGGGGCCGGGGAGCTGTTTTTT
CASKGAGELFF
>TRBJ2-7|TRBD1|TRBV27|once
TGTGCCAGCAGCCGCCGGACAGGACTCTACGAGCAGTACTTC
CASSRRTGLYEQYF
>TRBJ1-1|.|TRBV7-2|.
TGTGCCAGCAGCTTAGTCGCCGGGGTAAGGGACACTGAAGCTTTCTTT
CASSLVAGVRDTEAFF
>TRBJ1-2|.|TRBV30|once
TGTGCCTGGAGTGGCGGGGGTGCCGGCTACACCTTC
CAWSGGGAGYTF
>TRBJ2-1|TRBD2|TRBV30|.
TGTGCCTGGAGTTCTGGAGAGCGGGAGTACAATGAGCAGTTCTTC
CAWSSGEREYNEQFF
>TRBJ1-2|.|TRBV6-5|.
TGTGCCAGCAGTTACTCTGGGGGGAACTATGGCTACACCTTC
CASSYSGGNYGYTF
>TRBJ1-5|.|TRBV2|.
TGTGCCAGCAGTGTATACAATCAGCCCCAGCATTTT
CASSVYNQPQHF
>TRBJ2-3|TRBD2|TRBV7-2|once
TGTGCCAGCAGCCCCCGAGTAGCGGGAGGTGGAGATACGCAGTATTTT
CASSPRVAGGGDTQYF
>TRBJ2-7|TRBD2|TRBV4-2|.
TGTGCCAGCAGCCAAGCCGATGGAGGACTAGGCTACGAGCAGTACTTC
CASSQADGGLGYEQYF
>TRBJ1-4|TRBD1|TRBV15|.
TGTGCCACCAGCAGAGAAACCGACAGGGGAGAAAAACTGTTTTTT
CATSRETDRGEKLFF
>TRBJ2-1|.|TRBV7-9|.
TGTGCCAGCACCCACCCGCGCTACAATGAGCAGTTCTTC
CASTHPRYNEQFF
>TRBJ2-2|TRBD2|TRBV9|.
TGTGCCAGCAGCGTAGTGGGGAGCGGGAGGGCCGGGGAGCTGTTTTTT
CASSVVGSGRAGELFF
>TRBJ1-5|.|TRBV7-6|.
TGTGCCAGCAGCTTAAATTCAGGGTTTTATAGCAATCAGCCCCAGCATTTT
CASSLNSGFYSNQPQHF
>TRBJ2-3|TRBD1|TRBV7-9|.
TGTGCCAGCAGCTTAGACCAGAACAGGGGGAAAACAGATACGCAGTATTTT
CASSLDQNRGKTDTQYF
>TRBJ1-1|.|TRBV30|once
TGTGCCTGGAAACGGAGGGCTGAAGCTTTCTTT
CAWKRRAEAFF
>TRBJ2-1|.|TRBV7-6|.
TGTGCCAGCAGCTTAGCACGTGCCCAGGTCGTGAGTGAGCAGTTCTTC
CASSLARAQVVSEQFF
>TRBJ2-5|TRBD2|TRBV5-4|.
TGTGCCAGCAGCCCCGGACTAGTCTCCGAGACCCAGTACTTC
CASSPGLVSETQYF
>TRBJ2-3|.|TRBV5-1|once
TGCGCCAGCAGCTCGGGACTTACCAGCACAGATACGCAGTATTTT
CASSSGLTSTDTQYF
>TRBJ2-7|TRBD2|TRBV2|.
TGTGCCAGCAGTGACGTAGCGGGAGGAACGGGGGAGCAGTACTTC
CASSDVAGGTGEQYF
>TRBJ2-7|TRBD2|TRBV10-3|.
TGTGCCATCAGTCATACCAGCGGGGGGCTCGAGCAGTACTTC
CAISHTSGGLEQYF
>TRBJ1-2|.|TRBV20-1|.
TGCAGTGCCCCCTATAACTATGGCTACACCTTC
CSAPYNYGYTF
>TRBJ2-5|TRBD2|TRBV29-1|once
TGCAGCGTACAGCGGGACGGAGAGACCCAGTACTTC
CSVQRDGETQYF
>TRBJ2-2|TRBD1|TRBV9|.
TGTGCTAGCAGAAAGGGACAGGGGCGGACCGGGGAGCTGTTTTTT
CASRKGQGRTGELFF
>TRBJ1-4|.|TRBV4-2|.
TGTGCCAGCAGCCAACTCTACAGGGTCTTAACTAATGAAAAACTGTTTTTT
CASSQLYRVLTNEKLFF
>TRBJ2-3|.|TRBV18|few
TGTGCCAGCTCACCACGGGGCAGGACGGCAGATACGCAGTATTTT
CASSPRGRTADTQYF
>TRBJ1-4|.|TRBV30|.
TGTGCCTGGAGTCGGTTGAGAGAAAAACTGTTTTTT
CAWSRLREKLFF
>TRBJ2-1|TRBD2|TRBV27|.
TGTGCCAGCAGTTTTTCCCACCAGGGTAGCGGGAGGGTCAATGAGCAGTTCTTC
CASSFSHQGSGRVNEQFF
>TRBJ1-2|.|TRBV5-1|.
TGCGCCAGCAGCTTTTCTACGGTCTATGGCTACACCTTC
CASSFSTVYGYTF
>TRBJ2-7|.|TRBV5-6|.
TGTGCCAGCAGCTTCACCGGGACAACCTACGAGCAGTACTTC
CASSFTGTTYEQYF